The rows below give T cell receptor beta chains drawn from one sample of a study of T cell repertoires in cytomegalovirus infection. The antigens of these receptors remain unknown. One entry per CDR3 protein results from TCRdb running MiXCR on the reads. The sample shows 300,000 or so distinct CDR3 sequences, approximately 25% of them seen only once. Sequencing was performed on cultured PBMCs, taken from culture after CMV antigen stimulation. These TCRs come from a human donor in good health (CMV status not recorded). Some clones in this sample may be carry-over from other donors' samples. CDR3s include the opening cysteine and the closing phenylalanine or tryptophan. Fields, in order: CDR3 protein, V gene, CDR3 length, J gene.

CDR3 protein: CASIFSSVARNEQFF; V gene: TRBV6-2/TRBV6-3; CDR3 length: 15; J gene: TRBJ2-1
CDR3 protein: CASSFLGPSVPYNEQFF; V gene: TRBV7-2; CDR3 length: 17; J gene: TRBJ2-1
CDR3 protein: CASSVTSGVLYNEQFF; V gene: TRBV9; CDR3 length: 16; J gene: TRBJ2-1
CDR3 protein: CASSPETILAGTDTQYF; V gene: TRBV6-2/TRBV6-3; CDR3 length: 17; J gene: TRBJ2-3
CDR3 protein: CASSLAVRDRGHYEQYF; V gene: TRBV12-3/TRBV12-4; CDR3 length: 17; J gene: TRBJ2-7
CDR3 protein: CARSPKNTEAFF; V gene: TRBV5-3; CDR3 length: 12; J gene: TRBJ1-1
CDR3 protein: CATSDSSRDISEQFF; V gene: TRBV24-1; CDR3 length: 15; J gene: TRBJ2-1
CDR3 protein: CASSPTSQETQYF; V gene: TRBV4-1; CDR3 length: 13; J gene: TRBJ2-5
CDR3 protein: CATRPSVGDTGEDTQYF; V gene: TRBV24-1; CDR3 length: 17; J gene: TRBJ2-3
CDR3 protein: CASSYNLAAVATDTQYF; V gene: TRBV6-2/TRBV6-3; CDR3 length: 17; J gene: TRBJ2-3
CDR3 protein: CASSDPGPLSGNTIYF; V gene: TRBV10-2; CDR3 length: 16; J gene: TRBJ1-3
CDR3 protein: CATDPGRDGEAFF; V gene: TRBV15; CDR3 length: 13; J gene: TRBJ1-1
CDR3 protein: CASSLGLREYDTQYF; V gene: TRBV7-2; CDR3 length: 15; J gene: TRBJ2-3
CDR3 protein: CASSLDPLVAGEQFF; V gene: TRBV11-2; CDR3 length: 15; J gene: TRBJ2-1
CDR3 protein: CSAIARGVYRDEQFF; V gene: TRBV20-1; CDR3 length: 15; J gene: TRBJ2-1
CDR3 protein: CASSDPGQTISYEQYF; V gene: TRBV6-2/TRBV6-3; CDR3 length: 16; J gene: TRBJ2-7
CDR3 protein: CASSQIGTGAVGYTF; V gene: TRBV4-1; CDR3 length: 15; J gene: TRBJ1-2
CDR3 protein: CASRDLAGAHEQYF; V gene: TRBV7-9; CDR3 length: 14; J gene: TRBJ2-7
CDR3 protein: CASRSRDQDTQYF; V gene: TRBV5-1; CDR3 length: 13; J gene: TRBJ2-3
CDR3 protein: CASRRDRVIPEAFF; V gene: TRBV6-2/TRBV6-3; CDR3 length: 14; J gene: TRBJ1-1
CDR3 protein: CASSPHITAGGRSSSDEQFF; V gene: TRBV5-1; CDR3 length: 20; J gene: TRBJ2-1
CDR3 protein: CASSAVFDTEAFF; V gene: TRBV19; CDR3 length: 13; J gene: TRBJ1-1
CDR3 protein: CASSLVGSEAFF; V gene: TRBV7-2; CDR3 length: 12; J gene: TRBJ1-1